One sample yielded the 20 T cell receptor beta chains listed below, sequenced in a study of Ad26.COV2.S vaccination and SARS-CoV-2 variants. Described treatment: around 19 received Ad26.COV2.S at low or high dose, single or two shots; 5 received placebo; per-sample allocation not given. Day 63 following the first vaccine or placebo injection was when the samples were taken. Method: immunoSEQ multiplex PCR; TCRdb's copy keeps in-frame clones and lacks some. This sample carries roughly 240,000 clones, roughly 90% of them seen once, and the ten largest clones take around 10%. Sequenced material: peripheral blood, taken in a trial of Ad26.COV2.S vaccine versus placebo. The receptor set was obtained from a person aged 18-60 years who received the Ad26.COV2.S COVID-19 vaccine or a placebo.

The V and J genes are TRBV18 and TRBJ2-7, with 10 positions matching TRBD1. The CDR3 is made up of 15 amino acids. J was trimmed by 4 bases and V by 5 bases; bases with no gene match: 8. The germline V gene encodes CDR1 KGHSH and CDR2 LQKENI. CDR3 loop: CASSSLGQGFYEQYF. The CDR3, as DNA: TGTGCCAGCTCATCATTGGGACAGGGGTTTTACGAGCAGTACTTC.

This sequence joins TRBV18 and TRBJ2-3, with a tentative D call TRBD1 (6 bases). V shed 3 bases and J shed 4 bases, with 20 bases lying between them. This CDR3 contains 17 residues. The germline CDR1 and CDR2 sequences are KGHSH and LQKENI. The CDR3 DNA reads TGTGCCAGCTCACCTCTTCCCCAGGGGTTTGTGGCAGATACGCAGTATTTT. It yields the protein CASSPLPQGFVADTQYF.

V is TRBV5-1 and J is TRBJ2-7, with 7 bases that match TRBD1. The CDR3 loop spans 13 amino acids. CDR1 SGHRS and CDR2 YFSETQ come from the germline V gene. Germline trimming cut 4 bases from V and 5 bases from J; bases unmatched to any gene: 6. The chain's CDR3 is CASSPTGTDEQYF. CDR3 in DNA: TGCGCCAGCAGCCCGACAGGGACCGACGAGCAGTACTTC.

This chain joins TRBV19 and TRBJ2-7; D is perhaps TRBD1 or TRBD2 (5 bases each). Germline lookup yields CDR1 LNHDA and CDR2 SQIVND (reference sequence). V was trimmed by 3 bases and J by 6 bases, leaving 18 bases between them. The CDR3 runs 15 residues. The DNA of the CDR3 is TGTGCCAGTAGTATCCCCGGCAGGGTGAGGGGCGAGCAGTACTTC. Residues: CASSIPGRVRGEQYF.

V and J are TRBV6-5 and TRBJ2-5; 7 bases agree with TRBD1. The V segment lost 5 bases and the J segment 4 bases; nucleotides outside the gene matches: 4. Germline V CDR1 and CDR2: MNHEY, SVGAGI. This CDR3 has 13 residues. The CDR3 DNA reads TGTGCCAGCAGTCGACAGGGAGCAGAGACCCAGTACTTC. Protein: CASSRQGAETQYF.

The V call is TRBV19, the J call TRBJ1-2; 8 nucleotides line up with TRBD1. The CDR3 has 15 residues. Germline values: CDR1 LNHDA, CDR2 SQIVND (reference sequence). With V trimmed by 4 bases and J by 3 bases, 7 bases remained unmatched. The CDR3 spells CASSTQGVSDYGYTF. The CDR3 DNA sequence: TGTGCCAGTAGTACACAGGGGGTATCGGACTATGGCTACACCTTC.

The chain recombines TRBV4-3 with TRBJ2-1, with 8 nucleotides matching TRBD1. CDR3 length equals 17 residues. The trim removed 0 bases at V and 4 bases at J, leaving 8 bases unmatched. The germline gives CDR1 LGHNA, CDR2 YSLEER. The CDR3 loop reads CASSQDSAGQGYNEQFF. CDR3 coding DNA: TGCGCCAGCAGCCAAGACTCCGCCGGACAGGGATACAATGAGCAGTTCTTC.

The chain combines TRBV7-2 with TRBJ1-5; D unresolved. The CDR3 is 18 residues long. V was trimmed by 2 bases and J by 3 bases, leaving 20 bases between them. Germline V gene lookup returns CDR1 SGHTA and CDR2 FQGNSA. The CDR3 region is CASSLWPRGRAANQPQHF. DNA for the CDR3: TGTGCCAGCAGCTTATGGCCCCGCGGGAGGGCTGCCAATCAGCCCCAGCATTTT.

This chain uses TRBV5-1 with TRBJ2-2; 7 bases fit TRBD2. The germline gives CDR1 SGHRS, CDR2 YFSETQ. The CDR3 runs to 15 residues. With 2 bases clipped from V and 1 base from J, the junction kept 2 bases outside the gene matches. The CDR3 DNA follows: TGCGCCAGCAGCTTCGCTAGCGGGAACACCGGGGAGCTGTTTTTT. The encoded protein is CASSFASGNTGELFF. The full variable domain, completed using reference TRBV5-1 and TRBJ2-2, is KAGVTQTPRYLIKTRGQQVTLSCSPISGHRSVSWYQQTPGQGLQFLFEYFSETQRNKGNFPGRFSGRQFSNSRSEMNVSTLELGDSALYLCASSFASGNTGELFFGEGSRLTVL.

In this sample, this clone turned up once. The V gene is TRBV6-6, the J gene TRBJ2-7, with 8 bases lining up with TRBD2. This CDR3 has 17 residues. Germline-derived CDR1 and CDR2 are MNHNY and SVGAGI (reference sequence). V lost 5 bases and J lost 2; bases outside the gene matches: 14. CDR3 nucleotide sequence: TGTGCCAGCAGTCCGCACAATCAGGAAGCGGGGGCCTACGAGCAGTACTTC. Amino acids: CASSPHNQEAGAYEQYF.

The chain carries TRBV5-1 and TRBJ1-1; TRBD1 agrees at 8 bases. CDR1 is SGHRS, CDR2 YFSETQ, per germline. Trimming at V came to 4 bases and at J to 8 bases, leaving 10 bases not matched to a gene. This CDR3 has 14 amino acids. This CDR3 reads CASSARLDRGEAFF. The CDR3 coding sequence is TGCGCCAGCAGCGCGCGCCTCGACAGGGGAGAAGCTTTCTTT. Combining the CDR3 with reference TRBV5-1 and TRBJ1-1 gives the whole variable domain KAGVTQTPRYLIKTRGQQVTLSCSPISGHRSVSWYQQTPGQGLQFLFEYFSETQRNKGNFPGRFSGRQFSNSRSEMNVSTLELGDSALYLCASSARLDRGEAFFGQGTRLTVV.

This sequence joins TRBV4-3 and TRBJ2-5, with TRBD2 as a possible D gene (5 bases). Between the trimmed V and J ends, which lost 1 base and 5 bases, there was a span of 14 bases. Germline CDR1 reads LGHNA; CDR2 reads YSLEER. The CDR3 is 15 residues long. CDR3 sequence: CASSQGISGMETQYF. The CDR3 DNA is TGCGCCAGCAGCCAAGGAATATCCGGGATGGAGACCCAGTACTTC.

In DNA form, the CDR3 reads TGTGCCAGCAACCTACAGGGGGCGGGTAGCTATGGCTACACCTTC. Translated: CASNLQGAGSYGYTF. The chain recombines TRBV7-2 with TRBJ1-2, with 9 nucleotides matching TRBD1. The germline V gene has CDR1 SGHTA and CDR2 FQGNSA. Germline trimming cut 7 bases from V and 4 bases from J; bases unmatched to any gene: 10. The CDR3 is 15 amino acids.

The rearrangement uses TRBV9 and TRBJ1-4; D gene unclear. This CDR3 spans 14 amino acids. From germline, CDR1 is SGDLS and CDR2 YYNGEE. V dropped 3 bases and J dropped 3 bases, with 9 bases sitting between them. In nucleotides, the CDR3 is TGTGCCAGCAGCGCCAGTGCGGCTAATGAAAAACTGTTTTTT. Translated, it gives CASSASAANEKLFF.

The V call is TRBV7-2, the J call TRBJ2-5; TRBD2 agrees at 12 bases. The CDR3 totals 15 residues. Germline V CDR1 and CDR2: SGHTA, FQGNSA. The J segment lost 4 bases and the V segment lost 5 bases, leaving 5 bases of the junction unmatched. CDR3 protein: CASSLLAGGPETQYF. The CDR3 nucleotides read TGTGCCAGCAGCCTGCTAGCGGGGGGGCCAGAGACCCAGTACTTC.

The rearrangement links TRBV4-1 to TRBJ1-4; 10 bases agree with TRBD1. The V gene end was trimmed by 5 bases and the J gene end by 8 bases; junction bases not matched to a gene: 14. CDR3 length: 17 residues. The germline V gene encodes CDR1 MGHRA and CDR2 YSYEKL. CDR3 region: CASSFGLRDRGWEKLFF. CDR3 sequence (DNA): TGCGCCAGCAGCTTTGGACTGCGGGACAGGGGCTGGGAAAAACTGTTTTTT.

The rearrangement uses TRBV11-1 and TRBJ1-5, with D hard to call. There are 13 residues in the CDR3. Deletions cut 1 base from V and 9 bases from J, with 10 bases between. Germline-derived CDR1 and CDR2 are SGHAT and FQDESV (reference sequence). DNA of the CDR3: TGTGCCAGCAGCTTAGGAAGTATGGGGCCCCAGCATTTT. Translating gives CASSLGSMGPQHF.

The gene calls are TRBV10-3 and TRBJ2-1; D might be TRBD1 (7 bases). The germline gives CDR1 ENHRY, CDR2 SYGVKD. This CDR3 contains 12 residues. V was trimmed by 8 bases and J by 7 bases, leaving 12 bases between them. The CDR3 sequence is CAISRGDNEQFF. The DNA for the CDR3 is TGTGCCATCTCCAGGGGGGATAATGAGCAGTTCTTC.

The chain uses TRBV30 and TRBJ2-7, with D unclear. Trimming shortened V by 2 bases and J by 0 bases, and 11 bases separated the two germline ends. This CDR3 has 14 residues. Germline assignment: CDR1 GTSNPN and CDR2 SVGIG (reference sequence). The CDR3 reads CAWSHGGSSYEQYF. For the CDR3, the DNA is TGTGCCTGGAGTCATGGTGGTTCCTCCTACGAGCAGTACTTC.

V gene TRBV2 combines with J gene TRBJ1-6, with no clear D. CDR3 size: 15 residues. Germline lookup yields CDR1 SNHLY and CDR2 FYNNEI. Trimming cost V 0 bases and J 7 bases, with 10 bases left between them. In DNA, the CDR3 is TGTGCCAGCAGTGAAGCGTGGGGTACCAATTCACCCCTCCACTTT. Amino acid sequence: CASSEAWGTNSPLHF.